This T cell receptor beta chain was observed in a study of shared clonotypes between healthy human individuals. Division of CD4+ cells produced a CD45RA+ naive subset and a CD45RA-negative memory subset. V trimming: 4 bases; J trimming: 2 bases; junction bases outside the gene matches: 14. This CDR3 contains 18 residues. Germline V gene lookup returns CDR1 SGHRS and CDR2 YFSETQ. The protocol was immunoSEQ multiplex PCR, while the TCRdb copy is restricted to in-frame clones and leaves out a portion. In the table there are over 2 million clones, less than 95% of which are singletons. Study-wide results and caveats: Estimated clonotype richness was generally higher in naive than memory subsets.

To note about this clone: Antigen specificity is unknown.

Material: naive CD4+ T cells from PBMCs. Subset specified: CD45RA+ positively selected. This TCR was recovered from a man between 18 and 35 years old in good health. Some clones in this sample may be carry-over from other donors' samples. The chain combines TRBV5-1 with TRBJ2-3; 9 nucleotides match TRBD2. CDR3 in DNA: TGCGCCAGCAGCACTGTCGTTCCGGGACTAGCCGTCACAGATACGCAGTATTTT. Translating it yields CASSTVVPGLAVTDTQYF.